One T cell receptor beta chain is described in this entry. Its antigen remains unidentified. As for treatment: roughly 18 received Ad26.COV2.S at low or high dose, single or two shots; about 5 received placebo; per-sample allocation not given. Specimens were obtained on day 63 following the first vaccine or placebo injection. Profiling relied on immunoSEQ multiplex PCR, and the TCRdb table lists in-frame clones only, not all of them. The profile covers around 310,000 clones, with 85% to 90% appearing a single time and about 5.4% taken by the ten largest. These data originate in a study of Ad26.COV2.S vaccination and SARS-CoV-2 variants. CDR3 size: 16 residues. The junction had 8 bases not matched to a gene; V was cut back by 0 bases and J by 7 bases. The V gene's germline CDR1 is SGDLS and CDR2 YYNGEE. General study results and limits: Estimates derived from TCR breadth and depth analyses may have underestimated total T cell responses.

The V and J genes are TRBV9 and TRBJ2-1; 9 bases are a match to TRBD1. The TCR was taken from a person between 18 and 59 years old who received the Ad26.COV2.S COVID-19 vaccine or a placebo. The material sequenced was peripheral blood, taken in a trial of Ad26.COV2.S vaccine versus placebo. In nucleotides, the CDR3 is TGTGCCAGCAGCGTAGTAAGGGGACAGGGATCTAATGAGCAGTTCTTC. This translates into CASSVVRGQGSNEQFF.